The clone carrying this T cell receptor (beta chain) was observed many times. One entry per CDR3 protein, called by TCRdb with MiXCR from the RT-PCR reads. The sample lists almost 700,000 distinct CDR3 sequences; 14% were seen once. The CDR3 has 14 amino acids. The trim removed 3 bases at V and 1 base at J, leaving 3 bases unmatched. CDR1 is SGHTA and CDR2 is FQGNSA in the germline V gene. Sequencing was done on a sample of memory CD4+ T cells from blood. This receptor was obtained from a female donor in good health, serving as a healthy control. This chain links TRBV7-2 with TRBJ2-7; 7 bases are shared with TRBD2. CDR3 loop: CASSFGGISYEQYF. DNA of the CDR3: TGTGCCAGCAGCTTCGGGGGGATATCCTACGAGCAGTACTTC.